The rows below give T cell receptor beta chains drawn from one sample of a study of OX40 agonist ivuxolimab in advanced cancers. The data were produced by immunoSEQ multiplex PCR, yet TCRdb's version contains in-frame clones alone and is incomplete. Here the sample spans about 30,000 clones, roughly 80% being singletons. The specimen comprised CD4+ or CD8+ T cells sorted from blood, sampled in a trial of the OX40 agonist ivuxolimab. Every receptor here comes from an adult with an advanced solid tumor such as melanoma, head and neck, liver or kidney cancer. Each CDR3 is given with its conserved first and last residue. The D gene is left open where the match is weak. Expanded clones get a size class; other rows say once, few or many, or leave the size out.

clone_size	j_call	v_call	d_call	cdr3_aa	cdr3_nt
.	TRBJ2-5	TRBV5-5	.	CASSLAARGLLETQYF	TGTGCCAGCAGCTTAGCAGCTCGGGGTCTCTTAGAGACCCAGTACTTC
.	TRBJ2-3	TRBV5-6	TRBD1	CASSFLIPLSRDRTQYF	TGTGCCAGCAGCTTCCTAATCCCCCTTTCCCGGGACAGAACGCAGTATTTT
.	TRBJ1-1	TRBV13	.	CASSFQTGTTEAFF	TGTGCCAGCAGCTTTCAGACAGGAACAACTGAAGCTTTCTTT
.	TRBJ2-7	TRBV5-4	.	CASSLHGTLYPSHEQYF	TGTGCCAGCAGCTTACACGGGACATTATACCCTTCTCACGAGCAGTACTTC
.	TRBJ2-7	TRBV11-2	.	CASSLSTVSYEQYF	TGTGCCAGCAGCCTCTCGACCGTATCCTACGAGCAGTACTTC
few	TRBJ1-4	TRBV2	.	CASSEALLGLGGLEKLFF	TGTGCCAGCAGTGAAGCGCTTCTTGGGTTGGGGGGCCTCGAAAAACTGTTTTTT
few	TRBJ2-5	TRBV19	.	CASSTRKEETQYF	TGTGCCAGTAGTACCCGGAAAGAAGAGACCCAGTACTTC
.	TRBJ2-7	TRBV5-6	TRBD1	CASPRRTGFYEQYF	TGTGCCAGCCCCCGCAGGACAGGGTTCTACGAGCAGTACTTC
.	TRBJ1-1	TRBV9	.	CASSLNSLNTEAFF	TGTGCCAGCAGCCTTAACTCACTAAACACTGAAGCTTTCTTT
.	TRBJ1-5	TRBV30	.	CAWSKELGSNQPQHF	TGTGCCTGGAGTAAGGAATTGGGGTCCAATCAGCCCCAGCATTTT
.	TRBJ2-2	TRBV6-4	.	CASSATFGTPIGELFF	TGTGCCAGCAGCGCAACCTTCGGGACTCCGATCGGGGAGCTGTTTTTT
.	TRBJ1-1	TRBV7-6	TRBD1	CASSLRPTGARIAEAFF	TGTGCCAGCAGCTTACGCCCAACAGGGGCGCGTATCGCTGAAGCTTTCTTT
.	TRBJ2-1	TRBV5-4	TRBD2	CASSLTSGIDEQFF	TGTGCCAGCAGCTTGACTAGCGGGATTGATGAGCAGTTCTTC
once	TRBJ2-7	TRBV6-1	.	CASSAELGHYEQYF	TGTGCCAGCAGTGCTGAGTTGGGCCACTACGAGCAGTACTTC
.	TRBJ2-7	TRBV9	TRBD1	CASSGTGPDYEQYF	TGTGCCAGCAGTGGGACAGGGCCGGACTACGAGCAGTACTTC
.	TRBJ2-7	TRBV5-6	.	CASSLDGTGDEQYF	TGTGCCAGCAGCTTAGACGGGACCGGGGACGAGCAGTACTTC
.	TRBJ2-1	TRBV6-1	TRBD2	CASSGLAGGPGSYNEQFF	TGTGCCAGCAGTGGACTAGCGGGAGGGCCGGGGTCCTACAATGAGCAGTTCTTC
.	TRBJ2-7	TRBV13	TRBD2	CASSLTREVGYEQYF	TGTGCCAGCAGCTTAACGCGGGAGGTGGGCTACGAGCAGTACTTC
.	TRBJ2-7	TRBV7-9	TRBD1	CASSHKDRDPSEQYF	TGTGCCAGCAGCCACAAGGACAGGGATCCCTCCGAGCAGTACTTC
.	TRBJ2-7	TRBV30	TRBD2	CAWSLTSGGEETYF	TGTGCCTGGAGTCTGACTAGCGGGGGCGAAGAGACGTACTTC
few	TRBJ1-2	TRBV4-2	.	CASSQESLVDYGYTF	TGTGCCAGCAGCCAAGAATCCCTGGTGGACTATGGCTACACCTTC
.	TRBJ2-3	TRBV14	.	CASSQRYADTQYF	TGTGCCAGCAGCCAAAGATATGCAGATACGCAGTATTTT
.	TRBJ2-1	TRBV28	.	CASSIDLYNEQFF	TGTGCCAGCTCGATCGATCTCTACAATGAGCAGTTCTTC
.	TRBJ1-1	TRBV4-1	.	CASSHPGWAAEAFF	TGCGCCAGCAGCCACCCCGGTTGGGCGGCTGAAGCTTTCTTT
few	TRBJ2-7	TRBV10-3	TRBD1	CAISEPDRAVYEQYF	TGTGCCATCAGTGAACCGGACAGGGCCGTCTACGAGCAGTACTTC
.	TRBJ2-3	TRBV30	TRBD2	CAWSVPWRERGTDTQYF	TGTGCCTGGAGTGTACCGTGGCGGGAGAGGGGCACAGATACGCAGTATTTT
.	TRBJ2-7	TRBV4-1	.	CASSQVGLTSSPRGPRYEQYF	TGCGCCAGCAGCCAAGTCGGACTCACAAGTTCGCCTCGGGGGCCAAGATACGAGCAGTACTTC
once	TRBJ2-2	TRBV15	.	CATSPAGDAGELFF	TGTGCCACCAGCCCCGCTGGGGATGCCGGGGAGCTGTTTTTT
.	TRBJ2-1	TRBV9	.	CASSGGPSYNEQFF	TGTGCCAGCAGCGGCGGACCTTCCTACAATGAGCAGTTCTTC
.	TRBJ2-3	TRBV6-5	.	CASSIGSADTQYF	TGTGCCAGCAGTATCGGGAGCGCAGATACGCAGTATTTT
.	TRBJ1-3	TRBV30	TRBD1	CAWGAGTGGLGNTIYF	TGTGCCTGGGGCGCCGGGACAGGGGGTCTCGGAAACACCATATATTTT
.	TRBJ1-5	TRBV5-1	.	CASSLHREPQPQHF	TGCGCCAGCAGCTTGCACAGGGAACCTCAGCCCCAGCATTTT
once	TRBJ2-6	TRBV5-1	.	CASSLRVQAMAGANVLTF	TGCGCCAGCAGCTTGAGGGTACAGGCCATGGCTGGGGCCAACGTCCTGACTTTC
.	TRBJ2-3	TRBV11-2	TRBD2	CASSTGQVAGTDTQYF	TGTGCCAGCAGCACAGGGCAAGTAGCGGGAACAGATACGCAGTATTTT
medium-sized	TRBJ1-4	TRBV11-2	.	CASSPRWGDEKLFF	TGTGCCAGCAGCCCAAGATGGGGGGATGAAAAACTGTTTTTT
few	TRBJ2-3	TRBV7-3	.	CASSLLGGADTQYF	TGTGCCAGCAGCTTACTAGGAGGGGCAGATACGCAGTATTTT
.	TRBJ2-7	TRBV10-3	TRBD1	CAISEPGQGLPYEQYF	TGTGCCATCAGTGAACCGGGACAGGGTCTACCCTACGAGCAGTACTTC
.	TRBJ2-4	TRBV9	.	CASSVGGGVAKNIQYF	TGTGCCAGCAGCGTAGGCGGAGGGGTAGCCAAAAACATTCAGTACTTC
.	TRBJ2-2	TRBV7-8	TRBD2	CASSPGLAFRTGELFF	TGTGCCAGCAGCCCGGGACTAGCTTTTCGGACCGGGGAGCTGTTTTTT
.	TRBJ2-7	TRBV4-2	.	CASSQFWDGVYEQYF	TGTGCCAGCAGCCAATTTTGGGACGGGGTCTACGAGCAGTACTTC
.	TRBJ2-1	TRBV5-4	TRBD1	CASSHDRTGNYNEQFF	TGTGCCAGCAGCCACGATCGGACAGGGAACTACAATGAGCAGTTCTTC
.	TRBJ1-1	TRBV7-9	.	CASSLVIEGTEAFF	TGTGCCAGCAGCTTAGTAATTGAAGGGACTGAAGCTTTCTTT
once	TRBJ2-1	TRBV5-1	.	CASTTTRDEQFF	TGCGCCAGCACAACAACCCGGGATGAGCAGTTCTTC
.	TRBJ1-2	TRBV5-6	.	CASSLALEGNYGYTF	TGTGCCAGCAGCTTGGCGCTGGAGGGGAACTATGGCTACACCTTC